Below, 30 T cell receptor beta chains from the same sample are listed, as sequenced in a study. TCRdb fed the RT-PCR reads into MiXCR, producing one record per CDR3 protein. The sample yields some 5,900 distinct CDR3 sequences, more than 85% seen once. Sequenced input: memory CD4+ T cells from blood. The receptors come from a female donor in good health, serving as a healthy control.

Regarding this clonotype: In a library made to pick up alpha chains, this beta chain is a stray read with a size that means little. V usage is TRBV7-7 and J usage is TRBJ2-1, with D perhaps TRBD1 or TRBD2 (5 bases each). CDR3 length: 13 amino acids. V was shortened by 4 bases and J by 8 bases, with 12 bases between the two germline ends. The germline gives CDR1 SSHAT, CDR2 FNYEAQ (reference sequence). CDR3 loop: CASSSILGDEQFF. The CDR3 nucleotides are TGTGCCAGCAGCTCAATACTAGGGGATGAGCAGTTCTTC.

Worth noting for this clonotype: A library prepared for alpha chains yielded this beta chain as an off-target read; its size is of little meaning. The chain combines TRBV5-1 with TRBJ2-2, with D perhaps TRBD1 (6 bases). V gave up 2 bases and J gave up 3 bases, with 11 bases separating them. CDR1 SGHRS and CDR2 YFSETQ come from the germline V gene. The CDR3 has 15 amino acids. The CDR3 DNA sequence: TGCGCCAGCAGCTTTTCACAGGGATACACCGGGGAGCTGTTTTTT. Its translation: CASSFSQGYTGELFF.

Concerning this clonotype: Since the library was made to target alpha chains, this beta chain is a stray read and its abundance is not meaningful. V gene TRBV18 combines with J gene TRBJ1-5; D ambiguous. Germline V lookup: CDR1 KGHSH, CDR2 LQKENI. The CDR3 is 13 residues long. V was shortened by 5 bases and J by 0 bases, with 5 bases between the two germline ends. The chain's CDR3 is CASSEYSNQPQHF. The CDR3 DNA sequence: TGTGCCAGCTCAGAATATAGCAATCAGCCCCAGCATTTT.

On this clonotype: Within a library made for alpha chains, this beta chain is off target, and its count is uninformative. The gene calls are TRBV20-1 and TRBJ2-1, with unresolved D. Trimming stripped 3 bases from V and 0 bases from J, with 9 bases between. This CDR3 comprises 14 residues. The germline V gene has CDR1 DFQATT and CDR2 SNEGSKA (reference sequence). The CDR3 DNA reads TGCAGTGCTAGCGGAGCCAGCTCCTACAATGAGCAGTTCTTC. Translation gives CSASGASSYNEQFF.

As concerns this clonotype: This beta chain is an unintended read in a library built for alpha chains; its size means little. The chain carries TRBV7-6 and TRBJ2-7, with TRBD1 matching 10 bases. V trimming: 1 base; J trimming: 3 bases; junction bases outside the gene matches: 3. Germline V gene sequence: CDR1 SGHVS, CDR2 FNYEAQ. CDR3 length: 15 amino acids. The CDR3 is CASSLGGQGLYEQYF. The CDR3 coding sequence is TGTGCCAGCAGCTTAGGGGGACAGGGGCTCTACGAGCAGTACTTC.

Of note for this clonotype: With the library built for alpha chains, this beta chain is off target and its frequency is not meaningful. The rearrangement uses TRBV20-1 and TRBJ2-2; the match to TRBD1 covers 7 bases. The CDR3 spans 14 residues. Germline V gives CDR1 DFQATT, CDR2 SNEGSKA (reference sequence). V lost 2 bases and J lost 3; bases outside the gene matches: 3. CDR3 sequence (DNA): TGCAGTGCTAGAAAGCAGGGGGACACCGGGGAGCTGTTTTTT. Protein: CSARKQGDTGELFF.

Comments on this clonotype: Being off target in a library aimed at alpha chains, this beta chain has a size of little meaning. The J gene is TRBJ2-3, the V gene TRBV7-9; 8 bases are shared with TRBD2. The CDR3 contains 16 residues. Germline CDR1 SEHNR, CDR2 FQNEAQ (reference sequence). V gave up 5 bases and J gave up 2 bases; unmatched junction bases: 9. The CDR3 protein is CASSPLPGGITDTQYF. The CDR3 DNA reads TGTGCCAGCAGCCCTCTCCCGGGAGGGATCACAGATACGCAGTATTTT.

Details on this clonotype: This beta chain is a stray sequence in a library constructed for alpha chains; its clone size is not meaningful. This sequence joins TRBV5-1 and TRBJ2-5, with D possibly being TRBD1 or TRBD2 (5 bases each). The ends were cut back, 1 base at V and 5 bases at J, with 15 bases in the middle. CDR3 length: 15 amino acids. Germline V gene sequence: CDR1 SGHRS, CDR2 YFSETQ. DNA for the CDR3: TGCGCCAGCAGCTTGTTTGCGACAGAGGGGGAGACCCAGTACTTC. It translates to CASSLFATEGETQYF.

Concerning this clonotype itself: This beta chain is a stray read from a library made for alpha chains; its abundance is not meaningful. The V call is TRBV10-1, the J call TRBJ2-3; 13 bases line up with TRBD2. The ends lost 9 bases at V and 3 bases at J; junction bases unmatched: 6. The germline V gene has CDR1 WNHNN and CDR2 SYGVQD (reference sequence). The CDR3 loop spans 15 amino acids. CDR3 DNA: TGCGCCAGTCGACCGGGACTAGCGGGAACAGATACGCAGTATTTT. Translating gives CASRPGLAGTDTQYF.

Note on this clonotype: A library made for alpha chains picked up this beta chain off target, so its size means little. The V call is TRBV5-1, the J call TRBJ2-1, with 10 bases matching TRBD2. CDR1 and CDR2 (germline): SGHRS, YFSETQ. The CDR3 consists of 14 residues. After removal of 5 bases from V and 8 bases from J, the junction contained 7 bases not matched to a gene. CDR3 sequence (DNA): TGCGCCAGCAGGGCGCTAGCGGGGGTCTATGAGCAGTTCTTC. Residues: CASRALAGVYEQFF.

A remark on this clonotype: Since it is a stray read in a library aimed at alpha chains, this beta chain has a size that is not meaningful. The rearrangement uses TRBV12-3 or TRBV12-4 and TRBJ1-2; D call uncertain. The CDR3 loop spans 12 amino acids. V lost 3 bases and J lost 8, with 10 bases in between. The CDR3 spells CASSFGPLGYTF. The CDR3, as DNA: TGTGCCAGCAGTTTCGGGCCCCTCGGCTACACCTTC.

As to this clonotype: Because the library targeted alpha chains, this beta chain is an off-target read whose size means little. This chain joins TRBV6-6 and TRBJ1-5; the D is unclear. The ends were cut back, 4 bases at V and 8 bases at J, with 9 bases in the middle. The germline gives CDR1 MNHNY, CDR2 SVGAGI (reference sequence). The CDR3 is 12 amino acids. The CDR3 sequence is CASSSLVEPQHF. The CDR3 bases are TGTGCCAGCAGTTCCCTCGTTGAGCCCCAGCATTTT.

A remark on this clonotype: This beta chain is an off-target read within a library intended for alpha chains, so its frequency means little. This rearrangement joins TRBV10-3 to TRBJ2-3; tentative D call: TRBD2 (6 bases). CDR1 is ENHRY, CDR2 SYGVKD, per germline. V was clipped by 7 bases and J by 2 bases, with 13 bases between them. CDR3 length equals 14 residues. The CDR3 nucleotides are TGTGCCATCAAGACGGGAGATGACACAGATACGCAGTATTTT. This codes for CAIKTGDDTDTQYF.

Of note for this clonotype: Because the library targeted alpha chains, this beta chain is an off-target read whose size means little. The rearrangement joins TRBV20-1 to TRBJ1-5, with TRBD1 as a possible D gene (5 bases). Germline loops: CDR1 DFQATT, CDR2 SNEGSKA (reference sequence). Trimming took off 3 bases at V and 3 bases at J, with 12 bases between the two ends. CDR3 size: 14 residues. The CDR3 reads CSARAGTYNQPQHF. The CDR3 DNA sequence: TGCAGTGCTAGGGCAGGGACTTACAATCAGCCCCAGCATTTT.

Notes on this clonotype: Because this beta chain is a stray read in a library intended to capture alpha chains, its abundance should not be given much weight. The V call is TRBV11-2, the J call TRBJ2-3; TRBD2 matches 9 bases. Per the germline V gene, CDR1 is SGHAT and CDR2 is FQNNGV. With 1 base clipped from V and 4 bases from J, the junction kept 6 bases outside the gene matches. This CDR3 is built from 16 residues. The CDR3 loop reads CASSLVAGGPSDTQYF. In DNA form, the CDR3 reads TGTGCCAGCAGCTTAGTGGCGGGGGGGCCATCAGATACGCAGTATTTT.

As concerns this clonotype: In a library made to pick up alpha chains, this beta chain is a stray read with a size that means little. The chain carries TRBV11-2 and TRBJ2-1, with TRBD2 matching over 10 bases. Germline loops: CDR1 SGHAT, CDR2 FQNNGV. The CDR3 covers 16 residues. V lost 5 bases to trimming and J lost 7 bases; unmatched junction nucleotides: 11. CDR3: CASSPFSSGRGNEQFF. The CDR3 DNA sequence: TGTGCCAGCAGCCCTTTTTCTAGCGGGAGAGGGAATGAGCAGTTCTTC.

In the case of this clonotype: Being off target in a library aimed at alpha chains, this beta chain has a size of little meaning. V is TRBV5-1 and J is TRBJ2-5; D remains unclear. V was pared by 5 bases and J by 3 bases, with 11 bases between. Germline CDR1 SGHRS, CDR2 YFSETQ. The CDR3 sequence is 13 residues long. The CDR3 bases are TGCGCCAGCAGGCGAGGAGTTGAAGAGACCCAGTACTTC. It translates to CASRRGVEETQYF.

Comment on this clonotype: Since it is a stray read in a library aimed at alpha chains, this beta chain has a size that is not meaningful. This sequence joins TRBV12-3 or TRBV12-4 and TRBJ1-4; D not resolved. This CDR3 is built from 14 residues. V lost 8 bases to trimming and J lost 4 bases, with 14 bases between them. The CDR3 sequence is CASRNGQYNEKLFF. CDR3 in DNA: TGTGCCAGCCGCAACGGGCAGTATAATGAAAAACTGTTTTTT.

This clonotype was counted only a few times. The size of this beta chain means little, since it is a stray read in a library made for alpha chains. V gene TRBV29-1 combines with J gene TRBJ2-3; TRBD1 aligns across 11 bases. Germline CDR1 SQVTM, CDR2 ANQGSEA. The CDR3 is 14 residues long. Losses at the gene ends were 3 bases for V and 3 bases for J; bases not matched to a gene: 2. The CDR3 sequence: CSVDGTGGTDTQYF. CDR3 coding DNA: TGCAGCGTTGATGGGACAGGGGGTACAGATACGCAGTATTTT.

Concerning this clonotype: The library was built for alpha chains, so this beta chain is an off-target read and its size means little. The V call is TRBV5-1, the J call TRBJ2-5, with 7 bases aligning to TRBD1. The CDR3 contains 16 residues. Trimming took 0 bases from V and 5 from J; bases not matched to a gene: 10. Germline values: CDR1 SGHRS, CDR2 YFSETQ. Written as DNA, the CDR3 is TGCGCCAGCAGCTTGGCTGACAGGGCGTATGAGGAGACCCAGTACTTC. Residues: CASSLADRAYEETQYF. Combining the CDR3 with reference TRBV5-1 and TRBJ2-5 gives the whole variable domain KAGVTQTPRYLIKTRGQQVTLSCSPISGHRSVSWYQQTPGQGLQFLFEYFSETQRNKGNFPGRFSGRQFSNSRSEMNVSTLELGDSALYLCASSLADRAYEETQYFGPGTRLLVL.

Concerning this clonotype itself: Little can be read into the size of this beta chain, an off-target read in a library designed for alpha chains. The chain couples TRBV5-6 to TRBJ2-7; D unresolved. Germline V gene data show CDR1 as SGHDT and CDR2 as YYEEEE. Trimming removed 2 bases from V and 1 base from J, with 10 bases in between. The CDR3 contains 14 residues. The CDR3 region is CASSFDWASYEQYF. For the CDR3, the DNA is TGTGCCAGCAGCTTTGATTGGGCGTCCTACGAGCAGTACTTC.

A note on this clonotype: Because this beta chain is a stray read in a library intended to capture alpha chains, its abundance should not be given much weight. V and J are TRBV29-1 and TRBJ2-4; the D gene is possibly TRBD2 (6 bases). The V end was cut by 3 bases, the J end by 6 bases, with 15 bases between. CDR3 length: 14 amino acids. Per germline, CDR1 SQVTM and CDR2 ANQGSEA. For the CDR3, the DNA is TGCAGCGTTGAGGTCGGGGACGGGAGAAACATTCAGTACTTC. Translating gives CSVEVGDGRNIQYF.

With regard to this clonotype: Since it is a stray read in a library aimed at alpha chains, this beta chain has a size that is not meaningful. The chain uses TRBV6-1 and TRBJ1-2; 7 bases fit TRBD1. The CDR3 is made up of 13 amino acids. The J segment lost 5 bases and the V segment lost 8 bases, leaving 8 bases of the junction unmatched. Germline V gene data show CDR1 as MNHNS and CDR2 as SASEGT. This CDR3 is CASGETGAYGYTF. In DNA, the CDR3 is TGTGCCAGCGGAGAAACAGGGGCTTATGGCTACACCTTC.

Points on this clonotype: This beta chain lies outside the target of a library built for alpha chains; its clone size means little. The rearrangement uses TRBV27 and TRBJ1-1; D possibly corresponds to TRBD1 (5 bases). The CDR3 loop spans 18 amino acids. Looked up from germline, CDR1 is MNHEY and CDR2 is SMNVEV (reference sequence). V lost 0 bases and J lost 3, with 20 bases in between. CDR3 nucleotides: TGTGCCAGCAGTTTATCGCCTCCCATTCAGGGTTGGGACACTGAAGCTTTCTTT. It translates to CASSLSPPIQGWDTEAFF.

To note about this clonotype: Because the library targeted alpha chains, this beta chain is an off-target read whose size means little. V gene TRBV20-1 combines with J gene TRBJ2-1; the D call may be TRBD1 or TRBD2 (5 bases each). The V gene's germline CDR1 is DFQATT and CDR2 SNEGSKA (reference sequence). Trimming took 5 bases from V and 9 from J, leaving 20 bases between them. This CDR3 contains 14 residues. CDR3 nucleotide sequence: TGCAGTGCTCCAAAGGCAGGGAGTGGTAGTGAGCAGTTCTTC. Its protein product is CSAPKAGSGSEQFF.

In regard to this clonotype: A library prepared for alpha chains yielded this beta chain as an off-target read; its size is of little meaning. This chain uses TRBV20-1 with TRBJ2-1; 8 positions agree with TRBD1. This CDR3 is built from 13 residues. CDR1 and CDR2 (germline): DFQATT, SNEGSKA (reference sequence). DNA of the CDR3: TGCAGCATGGACAGGGTGTTTATGGATGAGCAGTTCTTC. It is translated as CSMDRVFMDEQFF.

Concerning this clonotype: This beta chain came through as a stray read in a library set up for alpha chains, and its size says little. The chain carries TRBV7-6 and TRBJ2-7; D is undetermined. Germline CDR1 is SGHVS and CDR2 is FNYEAQ. Trimming shortened V by 2 bases and J by 2 bases, and 4 bases separated the two germline ends. CDR3 size: 12 residues. CDR3 protein: CASSLNPYEQYF. The CDR3 region has the DNA TGTGCCAGCAGCTTAAATCCCTACGAGCAGTACTTC.

Details on this clonotype: This beta chain came through as a stray read in a library set up for alpha chains, and its size says little. This chain links TRBV4-3 with TRBJ2-7; the match to TRBD1 covers 9 bases. J lost 2 bases, V lost 0 bases, and 8 bases had no gene match. Germline CDR1 LGHNA, CDR2 YSLEER. This CDR3 spans 17 amino acids. The CDR3 loop is CASSQDLRQGGPYEQYF. The CDR3 DNA is TGCGCCAGCAGCCAAGATCTCAGACAGGGGGGCCCCTACGAGCAGTACTTC.

On this clonotype itself: Because the library targeted alpha chains, this beta chain is an off-target read whose size means little. The genes are TRBV12-3 or TRBV12-4 and TRBJ2-5; 11 bases fit TRBD2. The CDR3 extends over 15 amino acids. After removal of 6 bases from V and 3 bases from J, the junction contained 6 bases not matched to a gene. The CDR3 nucleotides read TGTGCCAGCAGATCTCCGGGACTAGCGGAAGAGACCCAGTACTTC. Amino acids: CASRSPGLAEETQYF.

About this clonotype itself: A library made for alpha chains picked up this beta chain off target, so its size means little. The CDR3 reads CSAEKGLAGRDTQYF. CDR3 DNA: TGCAGCGCCGAGAAGGGACTAGCGGGTAGAGATACGCAGTATTTT. J is TRBJ2-3 and V is TRBV29-1; 12 positions agree with TRBD2. With V trimmed by 7 bases and J by 5 bases, 10 bases remained unmatched. The length of the CDR3 is 15 residues. CDR1 is SQVTM and CDR2 is ANQGSEA in the germline V gene.